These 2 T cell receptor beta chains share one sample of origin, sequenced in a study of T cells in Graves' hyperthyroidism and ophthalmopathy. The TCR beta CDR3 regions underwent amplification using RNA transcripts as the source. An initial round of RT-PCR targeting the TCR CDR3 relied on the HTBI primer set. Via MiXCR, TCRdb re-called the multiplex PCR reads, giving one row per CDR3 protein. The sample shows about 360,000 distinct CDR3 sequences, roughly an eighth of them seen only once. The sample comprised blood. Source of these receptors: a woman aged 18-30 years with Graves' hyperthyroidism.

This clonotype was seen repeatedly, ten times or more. The CDR3 DNA follows: TGTGCCAGCTCACCAACGACAGAACTAACAGATACGCAGTATTTT. Its translation is CASSPTTELTDTQYF. The chain couples TRBV18 to TRBJ2-3, with a possible D match to TRBD1 (5 bases). The CDR3 has 15 residues. Per germline, CDR1 KGHSH and CDR2 LQKENI. Trimming removed 2 bases at V and 3 bases at J, with 12 bases between.

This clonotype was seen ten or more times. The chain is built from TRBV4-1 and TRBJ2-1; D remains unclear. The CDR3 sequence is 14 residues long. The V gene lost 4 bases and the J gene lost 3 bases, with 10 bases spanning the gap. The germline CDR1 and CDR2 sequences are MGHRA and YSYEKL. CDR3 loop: CASSPLAGYNEQFF. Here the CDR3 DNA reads TGCGCCAGCAGCCCACTGGCAGGCTACAATGAGCAGTTCTTC.